This T cell receptor (beta chain) was profiled in a study of multiple sclerosis patients with progressive multifocal leukoencephalopathy. Sequencing was performed with immunoSEQ multiplex PCR; in TCRdb, only in-frame clones are kept and a portion is missing. The repertoire consists of some 28,000 clones, with 90% occurring once and the leading ten covering approximately 1.2%. Trimming removed 10 bases from V and 3 bases from J, with 19 bases in between. CDR3 length equals 14 residues. CDR1 and CDR2 from the germline V gene are ENHRY and SYGVKD. Time point specified: approximately 12 months of natalizumab therapy.

Sequenced material: PBMCs, taken from a patient treated with natalizumab. This receptor was obtained from a human donor with multiple sclerosis. The chain couples TRBV10-3 to TRBJ2-7; maybe TRBD1 (5 bases). The CDR3 DNA sequence: TGTGCCACCGCCTTTGACAGCCCAAACTACGAGCAGTACTTC. Translation gives CATAFDSPNYEQYF.